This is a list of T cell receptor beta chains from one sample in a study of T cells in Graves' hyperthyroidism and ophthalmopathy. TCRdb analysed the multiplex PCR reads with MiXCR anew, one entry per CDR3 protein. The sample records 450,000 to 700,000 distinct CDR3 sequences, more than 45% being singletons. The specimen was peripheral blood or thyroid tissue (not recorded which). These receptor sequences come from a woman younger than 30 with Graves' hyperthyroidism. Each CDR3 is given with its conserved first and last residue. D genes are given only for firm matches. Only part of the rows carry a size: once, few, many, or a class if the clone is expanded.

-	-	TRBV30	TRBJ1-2	TGTGCCTGGAGTGTACCCGGACAGAATGGCTACACCTTC	CAWSVPGQNGYTF
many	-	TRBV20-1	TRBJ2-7	TGCAGTGCTGAGGAGCTTGACTCCTACGAGCAGTACTTC	CSAEELDSYEQYF
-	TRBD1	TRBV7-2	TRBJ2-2	TGTGCCAGCAGCTTTGGGACAGGGAGGACCGGGGAGCTGTTTTTT	CASSFGTGRTGELFF
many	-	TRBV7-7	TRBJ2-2	TGTGCTAGCAGCCAAGGGACCGGCGGAACCGGGGAGCTGTTTTTT	CASSQGTGGTGELFF
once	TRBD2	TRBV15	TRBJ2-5	TGTGCCACCAGCAGGTCGCGGACTAGCGGGCCCCAAGAGACCCAGTACTTC	CATSRSRTSGPQETQYF
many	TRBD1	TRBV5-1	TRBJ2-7	TGCGCCAGCAGCTTCCGGACAGGGACCTACGAGCAGTACTTC	CASSFRTGTYEQYF
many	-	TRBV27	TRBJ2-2	TGTGCCAGCTCACAGACCACCGGGGAGCTGTTTTTT	CASSQTTGELFF
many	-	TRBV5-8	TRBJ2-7	TGTGCCAGCAGCTCGGGACCAATCTACGAGCAGTACTTC	CASSSGPIYEQYF
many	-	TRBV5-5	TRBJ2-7	TGTGCCAGCAGCCGTCCAGACAGCGGCGAGCAGTACTTC	CASSRPDSGEQYF
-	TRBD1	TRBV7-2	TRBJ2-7	TGTGCCAGCAGCTTCCGGGACAGCACCTCCTCCGAGCAGTACTTC	CASSFRDSTSSEQYF
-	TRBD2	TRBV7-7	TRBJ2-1	TGTGCTAGCAGCAGTCTCCTGGGGGCGGGGGGCGACTACAATGAGCAGTTCTTC	CASSSLLGAGGDYNEQFF
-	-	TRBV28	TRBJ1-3	TGTGCCAGCACAATGGCACCGACCCACTCTGGAAACACCATATATTTT	CASTMAPTHSGNTIYF
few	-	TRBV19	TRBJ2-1	TGTGCCAGTAGTCTCTACCTAAGACCAGGAGCTGAGCAGTTCTTC	CASSLYLRPGAEQFF
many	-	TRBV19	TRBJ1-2	TGTGCCAGTAGGAGGACGGAGGCTCCTAACTATGGCTACACCTTC	CASRRTEAPNYGYTF
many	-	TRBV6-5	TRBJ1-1	TGTGCCAGCAGTTACGATCCGGACACTGAAGCTTTCTTT	CASSYDPDTEAFF
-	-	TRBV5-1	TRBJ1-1	TGCGCCAGCAGCACCGGGACCACGGACACTGAAGCTTTCTTT	CASSTGTTDTEAFF
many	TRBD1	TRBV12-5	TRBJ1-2	TGTGCTAGTGCCCTGACAGGGGATGGCTACACCTTC	CASALTGDGYTF
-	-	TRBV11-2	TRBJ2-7	TGTGCCAGCAGCTTGGGGCAGTCCGGTGAGCAGTACTTC	CASSLGQSGEQYF
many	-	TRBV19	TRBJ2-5	TGTGCCAGTGACAGGAGCCAAGAGACCCAGTACTTC	CASDRSQETQYF
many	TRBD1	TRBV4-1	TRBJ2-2	TGCGCCAGCAGCCAAGATCAGGGGGCCGGGGAGCTGTTTTTT	CASSQDQGAGELFF
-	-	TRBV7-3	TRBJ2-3	TGTGCCAGCAGCTTAACCCCGGCCACAGATACGCAGTATTTT	CASSLTPATDTQYF
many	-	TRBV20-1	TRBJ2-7	TGCAGTGCTGACCTCCTGGAATTAGGATCCTACGAGCAGTACTTC	CSADLLELGSYEQYF
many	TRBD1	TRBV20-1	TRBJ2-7	TGCAGTGCCGGACAGGGAAGATACGAGCAGTACTTC	CSAGQGRYEQYF
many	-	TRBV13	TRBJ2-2	TGTGCCAGCAGCTTCGGGGTCCTCCTAGAGGTCGGGGAGCTGTTTTTT	CASSFGVLLEVGELFF
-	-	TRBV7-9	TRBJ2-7	TGTGCCAGTCGCGGTGGGATCTCCTACGAGCAGTACTTC	CASRGGISYEQYF
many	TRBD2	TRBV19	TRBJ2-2	TGTGCCAGTACGGGGGTTAGCGGGTCTTACGCCGGGGAGCTGTTTTTT	CASTGVSGSYAGELFF
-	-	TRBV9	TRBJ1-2	TGTGCCAGCAGCGAGGGGGGACACCCTGGCTACACCTTC	CASSEGGHPGYTF
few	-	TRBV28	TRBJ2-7	TGTGCCAGCAGTTTTATCGGGAACGCCTACGAGCAGTACTTC	CASSFIGNAYEQYF
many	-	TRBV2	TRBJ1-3	TGTGCCAGCACGACTTTCTCTGGAAACACCATATATTTT	CASTTFSGNTIYF
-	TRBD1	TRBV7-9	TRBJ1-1	TGTGCCAGCAGCCCTGGGACAGGCCTGAGGTTGGCTGAAGCTTTCTTT	CASSPGTGLRLAEAFF
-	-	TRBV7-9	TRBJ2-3	TGTGCCAGCAGCCGAATCGATGGGGGCACAGATACGCAGTATTTT	CASSRIDGGTDTQYF
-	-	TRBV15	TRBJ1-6	TGTGCCACCAGTATGGGGCCGGATTCACCCCTCCACTTT	CATSMGPDSPLHF
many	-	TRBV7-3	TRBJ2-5	TGTGCCAGCAGTCTCCGGGGTGGCGGCAACCAAGAGACCCAGTACTTC	CASSLRGGGNQETQYF
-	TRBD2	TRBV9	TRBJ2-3	TGTGCCAGCAGCGTAGTAGCGGGAGCGGGTGATACGCAGTATTTT	CASSVVAGAGDTQYF
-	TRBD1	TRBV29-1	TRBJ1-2	TGCAGCGTTGTCCGGGACAGTCACAGAGCATATGGCTACACCTTC	CSVVRDSHRAYGYTF
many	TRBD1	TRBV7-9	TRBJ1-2	TGTGCCAGCAGCTTAGAAGGGGGCGCGGACTATGGCTACACCTTC	CASSLEGGADYGYTF
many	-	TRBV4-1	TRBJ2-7	TGCGCCAGCAGCGGGAGACAGAAGGTCTTC	CASSGRQKVF
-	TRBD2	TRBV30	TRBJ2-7	TGTGCCCGGACGGGTCTAGCGGGAGGAACCGTCGGGGACGAGCAGTACTTC	CARTGLAGGTVGDEQYF
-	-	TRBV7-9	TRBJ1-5	TGTGCCAGCAGCTCCGTCCCCCAGCATTTT	CASSSVPQHF
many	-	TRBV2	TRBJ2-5	TGTGCCAGCAGAAGGGGACTCTGGGAGACCCAGTACTTC	CASRRGLWETQYF
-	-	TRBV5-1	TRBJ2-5	TGCGCCAGCAGCTTGGGGGTTTCGGACCAAGAGACCCAGTACTTC	CASSLGVSDQETQYF
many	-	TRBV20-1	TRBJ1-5	TGCAGTGGTCAGGGCAGGGCTCAGCCCCAGCATTTT	CSGQGRAQPQHF
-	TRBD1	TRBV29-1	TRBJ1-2	TGCAGCAGCCAGGGAAGGACAGGGAAGGGCTACACCTTC	CSSQGRTGKGYTF
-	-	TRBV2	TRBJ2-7	TGTGCCAGCGGAGGAACTCGGGACACTCACTACGAGCAGTACTTC	CASGGTRDTHYEQYF
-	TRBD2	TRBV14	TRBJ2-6	TGTGCCAGCAGCCCGGGGGGGTCTGGGGCCAACGTCCCGACTTTC	CASSPGGSGANVPTF
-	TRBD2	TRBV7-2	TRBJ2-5	TGTGCCAGCAGCTTGACTAGCGGGGCTCGAGAGACCCAGTACTTC	CASSLTSGARETQYF
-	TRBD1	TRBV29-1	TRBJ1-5	TGCAGCGTAGGAGGGGGCGCGGGTCAGCCCCAGCATTTT	CSVGGGAGQPQHF
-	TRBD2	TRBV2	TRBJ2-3	TGTGCCAGCAGTTCTCGGACTAGCGGGAGTTTACCAGATACGCAGTATTTT	CASSSRTSGSLPDTQYF
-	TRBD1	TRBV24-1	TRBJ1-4	TGTGCCACCAGTGAGCCCGGGACAGGGAGAGAAAAACTGTTTTTT	CATSEPGTGREKLFF
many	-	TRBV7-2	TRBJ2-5	TGTGCCAGCAGCCTCGACAGGCCACCGTACCAAGAGACCCAGTACTTC	CASSLDRPPYQETQYF
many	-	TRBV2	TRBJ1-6	TGTGCCAGCACGGCAGGGAAAAATTCACCCCTCCACTTT	CASTAGKNSPLHF
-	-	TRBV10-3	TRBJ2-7	TGTGCCACCCAGGTGCGCAGGTCTATAGGGTTTAGCGGCTACGAGCAGTACTTC	CATQVRRSIGFSGYEQYF
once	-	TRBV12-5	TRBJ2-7	TGTGCTAGTGGTGACGACAGACCATCCTACGAGCAGTACTTC	CASGDDRPSYEQYF